Presented here are 22 T cell receptor beta chains from one specimen sequenced in a study of shared clonotypes between healthy human individuals. Clones were sequenced by immunoSEQ multiplex PCR, and TCRdb holds only the in-frame ones, with some missing. Here the sample spans roughly 2,000,000 clones, 85% to 95% being singletons. CD45RO-negative cells were positively selected for CCR7, leaving out terminally differentiated effector memory CD45RA+ cells. Sequencing input: naive CD8+ T cells sorted from blood. The origin of the receptors is a man aged 18 to 30 in good health.

With respect to this clone: Other DNA variants within this sample encode the same CDR3. The V gene is TRBV5-1, the J gene TRBJ1-3, with D possibly TRBD1 on 6 matching bases. V lost 4 bases and J lost 0, with 11 bases in between. Germline-derived CDR1 and CDR2 are SGHRS and YFSETQ. The CDR3 length is 15 residues. CDR3 bases: TGCGCCAGCAGCCCAGACAGGACCTCTGGAAACACCATATATTTT. Its translation is CASSPDRTSGNTIYF.

The chain links TRBV7-9 to TRBJ2-3, with a weak D call TRBD2 (6 bases). The length of the CDR3 is 15 residues. Germline V lookup: CDR1 SEHNR, CDR2 FQNEAQ (reference sequence). Trimming pared 3 bases from V and 4 bases from J, leaving 14 bases between. CDR3 DNA: TGTGCCAGCAGCTTCATTGTCGGGAGAGCAGATACGCAGTATTTT. It is translated as CASSFIVGRADTQYF.

This clone was detected only once. The chain has TRBV30 and TRBJ2-1; no reliable D call. The CDR3 sequence is 12 residues long. Trimming pared 1 base from V and 5 bases from J, leaving 6 bases between. Germline V gene lookup returns CDR1 GTSNPN and CDR2 SVGIG (reference sequence). The CDR3 loop is CAWSGTNNEQFF. The CDR3 DNA reads as TGTGCCTGGAGTGGGACCAACAATGAGCAGTTCTTC.

This clone was detected only once. The rearrangement links TRBV2 to TRBJ2-1; D is unclear. Germline CDR1 and CDR2: SNHLY and FYNNEI. V shed 10 bases and J shed 10 bases, with 8 bases lying between them. The CDR3 extends over 9 amino acids. The CDR3 protein is CATRVEQFF. CDR3 DNA sequence: TGTGCCACCCGGGTCGAGCAGTTCTTC.

The chain couples TRBV5-1 to TRBJ2-1; 10 bases are shared with TRBD2. The V and J ends lost 3 bases and 8 bases, in that order; junction bases with no gene match: 14. In germline, CDR1 is SGHRS, CDR2 YFSETQ. The CDR3 loop spans 17 amino acids. CDR3 protein: CASSSSRLAGLHDEQFF. For the CDR3, the DNA is TGCGCCAGCAGCTCCTCCCGACTAGCGGGTCTCCATGATGAGCAGTTCTTC.

V is TRBV9 and J is TRBJ1-2; D call uncertain. Germline V lookup: CDR1 SGDLS, CDR2 YYNGEE. V was shortened by 3 bases and J by 6 bases, with 9 bases between the two germline ends. This CDR3 is 12 amino acids long. DNA for the CDR3: TGTGCCAGCAGCGAGAACCAGGATGGCTACACCTTC. Translation: CASSENQDGYTF.

The V and J genes are TRBV19 and TRBJ1-1; perhaps TRBD1 as D (5 bases). With 8 bases removed from V and 0 bases from J, the gap between germline ends came to 10 bases. Per the germline V gene, CDR1 is LNHDA and CDR2 is SQIVND (reference sequence). The CDR3 runs to 13 residues. The CDR3 region is CASLGAMNTEAFF. The CDR3 nucleotides are TGTGCCAGTTTAGGGGCCATGAACACTGAAGCTTTCTTT.

This chain links TRBV6-5 with TRBJ1-4, with D unclear. Germline CDR1 is MNHEY and CDR2 is SVGAGI. Trimming shortened V by 6 bases and J by 5 bases, and 10 bases separated the two germline ends. The CDR3 sequence is 13 residues long. The CDR3 DNA is TGTGCCAGCAGGGGAGGGTGGAATGAAAAACTGTTTTTT. It encodes CASRGGWNEKLFF.

The CDR3 region has the DNA TGTGCCAGCAGTTTTGATACGGCGATGAAAAATTCACCCCTCCACTTT. It translates to CASSFDTAMKNSPLHF. The genes are TRBV27 and TRBJ1-6; D not certain. Germline values: CDR1 MNHEY, CDR2 SMNVEV (reference sequence). The ends were cut back, 3 bases at V and 7 bases at J, with 16 bases in the middle. This CDR3 has 16 amino acids.

The genes are TRBV2 and TRBJ2-1, with 7 bases matching TRBD1. The CDR3 sequence is 16 residues long. With V trimmed by 4 bases and J by 0 bases, 6 bases remained unmatched. Per the germline V gene, CDR1 is SNHLY and CDR2 is FYNNEI. The CDR3 reads CASSVGQAISYNEQFF. The DNA for the CDR3 is TGTGCCAGCAGTGTAGGACAGGCGATCTCCTACAATGAGCAGTTCTTC.

V and J are TRBV21-1 and TRBJ2-5; TRBD2 is the table's D call, not checked against the DNA. TRBV21-1 is a known pseudogene. CDR3 length equals 15 residues. The CDR3 spells CASSIVRGSRETQYF. CDR3 DNA sequence: TGTGCCAGCAGCATAGTCAGAGGATCAAGAGAGACCCAGTACTTC.

The V and J genes are TRBV28 and TRBJ1-1; TRBD1 might be the D (6 bases). CDR1 and CDR2 (germline): MDHEN, SYDVKM. This CDR3 is built from 17 residues. The V end was cut by 4 bases, the J end by 1 base, with 19 bases between. The CDR3 region has the DNA TGTGCCAGCAGTTCTCACAACCTCCTGGACAGGAACACTGAAGCTTTCTTT. This encodes CASSSHNLLDRNTEAFF.

This rearrangement joins TRBV5-4 to TRBJ2-1; TRBD2 might be the D (5 bases). The CDR3 has 13 amino acids. V lost 0 bases and J 6 bases, leaving 7 bases between the germline ends. Germline V CDR1 and CDR2: SGHNT, YYREEE (reference sequence). The CDR3 bases are TGTGCCAGCAGCTTGGGCGGGTTCAATGAGCAGTTCTTC. Amino acid sequence: CASSLGGFNEQFF.

A few counts support this clone. V and J are TRBV9 and TRBJ1-5; D is unclear. The germline V and J ends were trimmed by 4 bases and 5 bases, with 10 bases remaining between them. The CDR3 has 13 amino acids. Germline V gene sequence: CDR1 SGDLS, CDR2 YYNGEE. CDR3 protein: CASSYVGDQPQHF. The CDR3 DNA reads as TGTGCCAGCAGCTATGTTGGGGATCAGCCCCAGCATTTT. Variable domain in full (rest from reference TRBV9 and TRBJ1-5): DSGVTQTPKHLITATGQRVTLRCSPRSGDLSVYWYQQSLDQGLQFLIQYYNGEERAKGNILERFSAQQFPDLHSELNLSSLELGDSALYFCASSYVGDQPQHFGDGTRLSIL.

The V gene is TRBV27, the J gene TRBJ1-5; TRBD1 matches 10 bases. Germline CDR1 reads MNHEY; CDR2 reads SMNVEV (reference sequence). This CDR3 comprises 17 residues. V gave up 1 base and J gave up 6 bases; unmatched junction bases: 9. Here the CDR3 reads CASSLWSGTGDRQPQHF. CDR3 in DNA: TGTGCCAGCAGTTTATGGTCTGGGACAGGGGATCGTCAGCCCCAGCATTTT.

V usage is TRBV27 and J usage is TRBJ2-1; D is unclear. Trimming shortened V by 6 bases and J by 0 bases, and 12 bases separated the two germline ends. The V gene's germline CDR1 is MNHEY and CDR2 SMNVEV (reference sequence). The CDR3 sequence is 15 residues long. The CDR3 region is CASSSALSSYNEQFF. The DNA of the CDR3 is TGTGCCAGCAGCTCAGCCTTAAGCTCCTACAATGAGCAGTTCTTC.

In the case of this clone: Other DNA sequences from this sample encode an identical CDR3 as well. The genes are TRBV5-1 and TRBJ1-5; D is uncertain. CDR3 length: 12 residues. CDR1 SGHRS and CDR2 YFSETQ come from the germline V gene. Between the trimmed V and J ends, which lost 0 bases and 7 bases, there was a span of 5 bases. This CDR3 is CASSLDGQPQHF. In DNA, the CDR3 is TGCGCCAGCAGCTTGGACGGCCAGCCCCAGCATTTT.

The chain combines TRBV9 with TRBJ2-1; D uncertain. Germline V lookup: CDR1 SGDLS, CDR2 YYNGEE. V shed 0 bases and J shed 6 bases, with 10 bases lying between them. The CDR3 contains 14 residues. CDR3 residues: CASSVEGTSNEQFF. The CDR3 region has the DNA TGTGCCAGCAGCGTAGAAGGTACCTCCAATGAGCAGTTCTTC. Variable domain in full (rest from reference TRBV9 and TRBJ2-1): DSGVTQTPKHLITATGQRVTLRCSPRSGDLSVYWYQQSLDQGLQFLIQYYNGEERAKGNILERFSAQQFPDLHSELNLSSLELGDSALYFCASSVEGTSNEQFFGPGTRLTVL.

The chain couples TRBV6-5 to TRBJ2-5; 15 bases map to TRBD2. The ends lost 5 bases at V and 4 bases at J; junction bases unmatched: 2. This CDR3 has 15 residues. In germline, CDR1 is MNHEY, CDR2 SVGAGI. The CDR3 bases are TGTGCCAGCAGTACGGGACTAGCGGGAGGAGAGACCCAGTACTTC. It codes for CASSTGLAGGETQYF.

CDR3 coding DNA: TGTGCCAGCAGTTCCACGGGGAGTGAAGCTTTCTTT. This sequence encodes CASSSTGSEAFF. The chain joins TRBV6-5 to TRBJ1-1, with D uncertain. V was clipped by 4 bases and J by 7 bases, with 10 bases between them. The CDR3 is 12 residues long. Germline V gene data show CDR1 as MNHEY and CDR2 as SVGAGI.

The V call is TRBV27, the J call TRBJ2-5, with D unclear. The CDR3 contains 14 residues. The germline gives CDR1 MNHEY, CDR2 SMNVEV (reference sequence). The V end was cut by 2 bases, the J end by 2 bases, with 9 bases between. The CDR3 here is CASSLQNSQETQYF. CDR3 sequence (DNA): TGTGCCAGCAGTTTACAGAATAGTCAAGAGACCCAGTACTTC.

The chain employs TRBV5-4 and TRBJ2-7, with D possibly matching TRBD2 (5 bases). The CDR3 extends over 13 amino acids. The germline gives CDR1 SGHNT, CDR2 YYREEE (reference sequence). The ends were cut back, 4 bases at V and 3 bases at J, with 11 bases in the middle. The CDR3, as DNA: TGTGCCAGCAGCGATGGACTTTTCTACGAGCAGTACTTC. Translation: CASSDGLFYEQYF. Full variable domain (missing parts from reference TRBV5-4 and TRBJ2-7): ETGVTQSPTHLIKTRGQQVTLRCSSQSGHNTVSWYQQALGQGPQFIFQYYREEENGRGNFPPRFSGLQFPNYSSELNVNALELDDSALYLCASSDGLFYEQYFGPGTRLTVT.